This T cell receptor (beta chain) was retrieved from a study of blood T cell repertoires in COVID-19. At the level of the study: Both acute and convalescent COVID-19 samples were obtained from the United States, Italy and Spain. PBMCs, B-cell-depleted T cells, or T cells were the source of the cDNA or gDNA that made up the material.

V gave up 4 bases and J gave up 0 bases, with 13 bases separating them. The CDR3 totals 15 residues. Germline CDR1 LGHDT, CDR2 YNNKEL (reference sequence). This clone was seen only a few times. Methods used by the authors: Counts of nucleated cells, estimated from reference gene primer amplification, were obtained. The method was immunoSEQ multiplex PCR; TCRdb's version includes in-frame clones alone and lacks a portion of them. D and trimming were read from the DNA, whereas the V and J calls and clone size are those reported in that table. The sample has fewer than 130,000 clones; under 75% are singletons.

The chain is built from TRBV3-1 (or the pseudogene TRBV3-2) and TRBJ2-7, with D possibly TRBD1 on 6 matching bases. Sequencing input: peripheral blood. This clonotype originated in a woman in her sixties or seventies with acute or convalescent COVID-19. In DNA form, the CDR3 reads TGTGCCAGCAGCCGATCGACAGGTCCCTCCTACGAGCAGTACTTC. Translating it yields CASSRSTGPSYEQYF.